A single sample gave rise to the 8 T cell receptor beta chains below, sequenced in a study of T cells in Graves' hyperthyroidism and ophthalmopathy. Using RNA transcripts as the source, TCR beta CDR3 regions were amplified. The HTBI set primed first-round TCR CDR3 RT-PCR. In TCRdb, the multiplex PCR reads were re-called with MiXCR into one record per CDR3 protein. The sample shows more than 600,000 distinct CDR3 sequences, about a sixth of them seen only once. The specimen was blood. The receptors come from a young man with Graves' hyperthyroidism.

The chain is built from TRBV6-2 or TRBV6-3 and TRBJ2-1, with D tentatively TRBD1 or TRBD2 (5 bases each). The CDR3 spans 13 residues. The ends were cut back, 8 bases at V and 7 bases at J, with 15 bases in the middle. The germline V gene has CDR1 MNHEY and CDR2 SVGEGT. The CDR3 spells CASALLGENEQFF. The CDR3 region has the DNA TGTGCCAGCGCACTATTAGGGGAGAATGAGCAGTTCTTC.

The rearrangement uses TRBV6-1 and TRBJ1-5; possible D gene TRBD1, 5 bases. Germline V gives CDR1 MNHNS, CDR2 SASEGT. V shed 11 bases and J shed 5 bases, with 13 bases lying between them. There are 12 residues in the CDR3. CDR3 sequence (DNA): TGTGCCGCGGGGGGTTCGGATCAGCCCCAGCATTTT. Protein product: CAAGGSDQPQHF.

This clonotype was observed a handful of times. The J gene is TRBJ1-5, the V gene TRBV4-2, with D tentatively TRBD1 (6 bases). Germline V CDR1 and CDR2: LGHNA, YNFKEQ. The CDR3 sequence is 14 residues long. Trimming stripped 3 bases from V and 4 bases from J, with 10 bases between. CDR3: CASSHRQENQPQHF. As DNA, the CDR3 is TGTGCCAGCAGCCATCGACAGGAGAATCAGCCCCAGCATTTT.

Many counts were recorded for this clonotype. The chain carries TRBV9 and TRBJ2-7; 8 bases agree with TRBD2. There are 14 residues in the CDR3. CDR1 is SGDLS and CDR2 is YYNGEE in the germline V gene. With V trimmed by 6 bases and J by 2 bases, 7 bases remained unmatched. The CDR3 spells CASNEAGVTYEQYF. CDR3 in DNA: TGTGCCAGCAACGAAGCGGGAGTAACCTACGAGCAGTACTTC. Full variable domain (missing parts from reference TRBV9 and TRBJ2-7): DSGVTQTPKHLITATGQRVTLRCSPRSGDLSVYWYQQSLDQGLQFLIQYYNGEERAKGNILERFSAQQFPDLHSELNLSSLELGDSALYFCASNEAGVTYEQYFGPGTRLTVT.

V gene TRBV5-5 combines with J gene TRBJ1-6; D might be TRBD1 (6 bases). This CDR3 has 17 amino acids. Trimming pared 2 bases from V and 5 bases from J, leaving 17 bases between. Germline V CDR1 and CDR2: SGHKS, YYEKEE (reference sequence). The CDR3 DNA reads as TGTGCCAGCAGCTTTCAGCCTGGGACATTCAATAATTCACCCCTCCACTTT. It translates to CASSFQPGTFNNSPLHF. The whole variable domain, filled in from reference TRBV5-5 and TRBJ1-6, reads DAGVTQSPTHLIKTRGQQVTLRCSPISGHKSVSWYQQVLGQGPQFIFQYYEKEERGRGNFPDRFSARQFPNYSSELNVNALLLGDSALYLCASSFQPGTFNNSPLHFGNGTRLTVT.

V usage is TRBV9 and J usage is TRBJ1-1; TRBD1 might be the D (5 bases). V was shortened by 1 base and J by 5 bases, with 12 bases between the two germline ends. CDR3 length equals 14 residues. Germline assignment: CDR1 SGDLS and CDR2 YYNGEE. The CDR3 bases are TGTGCCAGCAGCGTAACCCAGACAGAAACTGAAGCTTTCTTT. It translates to CASSVTQTETEAFF.

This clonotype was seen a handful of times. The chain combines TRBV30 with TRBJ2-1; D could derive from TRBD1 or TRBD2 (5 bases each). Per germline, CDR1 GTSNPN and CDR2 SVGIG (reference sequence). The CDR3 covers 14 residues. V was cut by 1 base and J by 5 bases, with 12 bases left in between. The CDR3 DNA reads TGTGCCTGGAGTGGGTGGGGGAACCACAATGAGCAGTTCTTC. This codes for CAWSGWGNHNEQFF.

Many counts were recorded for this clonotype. The CDR3: CASALAGLRDTQYF. The CDR3 DNA is TGTGCCAGCGCACTAGCGGGGCTTAGGGATACGCAGTATTTT. The chain couples TRBV2 to TRBJ2-3; 10 bases agree with TRBD2. Looked up from germline, CDR1 is SNHLY and CDR2 is FYNNEI. The ends lost 8 bases at V and 6 bases at J; junction bases unmatched: 8. This CDR3 spans 14 amino acids.